The next 18 T cell receptor beta chains were all read from a single sample in a study of cytomegalovirus exposure and HLA in healthy donors. Primers for the PCR totalled 60 Vbeta and 13 Jbeta. The data were produced by immunoSEQ multiplex PCR, yet TCRdb's version contains in-frame clones alone and is incomplete. The sample contains about 200,000 clones, roughly 80% of which appear only once. The specimen was PBMCs. The receptors were sampled from a male donor in good health and CMV-seropositive.

The gene calls are TRBV20-1 and TRBJ2-7, with TRBD2 matching over 8 bases. J was trimmed by 5 bases and V by 7 bases; bases with no gene match: 4. Per the germline V gene, CDR1 is DFQATT and CDR2 is SNEGSKA (reference sequence). The CDR3 runs to 11 residues. The DNA for the CDR3 is TGCAGTGGTCGGGGGGGGGACGAGCAGTACTTC. Its protein is CSGRGGDEQYF.

V gene TRBV5-4 combines with J gene TRBJ2-5, with TRBD1 as a possible D gene (5 bases). The closer fit of TRBJ2-7 to the DNA end suggests the J call may be wrong. Germline lookup yields CDR1 SGHNT and CDR2 YYREEE (reference sequence). This CDR3 region has 14 residues. This chain's CDR3 is CASSLQGPAYEQYF. The CDR3 DNA is TGTGCCAGCAGCTTGCAGGGCCCCGCCTACGAGCAGTACTTC.

This chain uses TRBV6-5 with TRBJ2-5, with 8 bases matching TRBD2. CDR3 length: 15 residues. The V and J ends lost 6 bases and 4 bases, in that order; junction bases with no gene match: 10. CDR1 is MNHEY, CDR2 SVGAGI, per germline. This chain's CDR3 is CASSQWAGGGETQYF. The CDR3, as DNA: TGTGCCAGCAGCCAGTGGGCGGGGGGCGGAGAGACCCAGTACTTC.

The chain joins TRBV7-3 to TRBJ2-2; 7 bases agree with TRBD1. CDR3 length equals 15 residues. Germline values: CDR1 SGHTA, CDR2 FQGTGA. Trimming took 5 bases from V and 1 from J; bases not matched to a gene: 4. The DNA of the CDR3 is TGTGCCAGCAGCCGTCGACAGGGGAACACCGGGGAGCTGTTTTTT. Its translation is CASSRRQGNTGELFF. Together with reference TRBV7-3 and TRBJ2-2, the CDR3 gives the full variable domain: GAGVSQTPSNKVTEKGKYVELRCDPISGHTALYWYRQSLGQGPEFLIYFQGTGAADDSGLPNDRFFAVRPEGSVSTLKIQRTERGDSAVYLCASSRRQGNTGELFFGEGSRLTVL.

The chain combines TRBV5-8 with TRBJ2-7, with a tentative D call TRBD2 (6 bases). Trimming removed 0 bases at V and 3 bases at J, with 13 bases between. CDR1 is SGHTS and CDR2 is YDEGEE in the germline V gene. This CDR3 spans 15 amino acids. The CDR3 region is CASSLGGAGFYEQYF. The CDR3 DNA follows: TGTGCCAGCAGCTTGGGCGGGGCGGGATTCTACGAGCAGTACTTC.

V is TRBV19 and J is TRBJ2-1, with D maybe TRBD1 (6 bases). CDR1 LNHDA and CDR2 SQIVND come from the germline V gene (reference sequence). CDR3 length: 14 amino acids. V lost 7 bases to trimming and J lost 5 bases, with 15 bases between them. CDR3 DNA: TGTGCCAGTAATAATTGGGGGACACACAATGAGCAGTTCTTC. This codes for CASNNWGTHNEQFF.

The CDR3 region is CASSQVGRGVYNEQFF. CDR3 DNA: TGTGCCAGCAGCCAAGTGGGACGGGGGGTGTACAATGAGCAGTTCTTC. The V call is TRBV4-2, the J call TRBJ2-1, with 7 nucleotides matching TRBD2. The CDR3 runs to 16 residues. Germline V CDR1 and CDR2: LGHNA, YNFKEQ. V gave up 1 base and J gave up 4 bases; unmatched junction bases: 7.

V is TRBV7-3 and J is TRBJ2-1; 8 bases map to TRBD2. Germline V gene lookup returns CDR1 SGHTA and CDR2 FQGTGA. The CDR3 contains 14 residues. V dropped 4 bases and J dropped 9; count of bases not matched to a gene: 8. DNA for the CDR3: TGTGCCAGCAGCTCGGGGGGGCGCACGGGTGAGCAGTTCTTC. Protein sequence: CASSSGGRTGEQFF.

The V gene is TRBV5-4, the J gene TRBJ1-2; tentative D call: TRBD1 (5 bases). V lost 1 base to trimming and J lost 8 bases, with 18 bases between them. Germline lookup yields CDR1 SGHNT and CDR2 YYREEE (reference sequence). The length of the CDR3 is 15 residues. CDR3 sequence (DNA): TGTGCCAGCAGCTTGCAGGGAGGAGAGGCGGTCGGCTACACCTTC. Its protein is CASSLQGGEAVGYTF.

The V call is TRBV18, the J call TRBJ1-2; possibly TRBD1 for D (6 bases). Trimming stripped 5 bases from V and 4 bases from J, with 14 bases between. Per germline, CDR1 KGHSH and CDR2 LQKENI. This CDR3 contains 14 residues. CDR3 in DNA: TGTGCCAGCTCAACTTGGACAGCGGTCTATGGCTACACCTTC. Translation: CASSTWTAVYGYTF.

This chain joins TRBV4-1 and TRBJ1-5; the D is unclear. In germline, CDR1 is MGHRA, CDR2 YSYEKL. The germline V and J ends were trimmed by 5 bases and 0 bases, with 5 bases remaining between them. This CDR3 has 13 residues. DNA for the CDR3: TGCGCCAGCAGCGAGTATAGCAATCAGCCCCAGCATTTT. It yields the protein CASSEYSNQPQHF.

J is TRBJ2-5 and V is TRBV6-1; D is unresolved. The V gene lost 7 bases and the J gene lost 5 bases, with 14 bases spanning the gap. The CDR3 runs to 13 residues. Germline CDR1 is MNHNS and CDR2 is SASEGT. The CDR3 coding sequence is TGTGCCAGCACCCACGATAGTTTGGAGACCCAGTACTTC. It translates to CASTHDSLETQYF.

The chain couples TRBV18 to TRBJ1-4; 7 nucleotides agree with TRBD1. CDR3 length: 16 amino acids. From germline, CDR1 is KGHSH and CDR2 LQKENI. The V and J ends lost 2 bases and 2 bases, in that order; junction bases with no gene match: 5. Written as DNA, the CDR3 is TGTGCCAGCTCACCATACGGGACAGTTACTAATGAAAAACTGTTTTTT. It yields the protein CASSPYGTVTNEKLFF.

Regarding this clone: At one of its ends the junction is not consistent with the germline gene, which may arise from a read error. The rearrangement links TRBV11-2 to TRBJ2-3; the match to TRBD2 covers 13 bases. The CDR3 runs to 12 residues. Germline loops: CDR1 SGHAT, CDR2 FQNNGV. The DNA for the CDR3 is TGTGCCAGCAGCCTGGGACTAGCGGGATATAATTTT. This encodes CASSLGLAGYNF.

The CDR3 nucleotides are TGTGCCAGCAGCCCAAATACCCCAGGGCGCACCGGGGAGCTGTTTTTT. Its translation: CASSPNTPGRTGELFF. This chain connects TRBV7-3 to TRBJ2-2, with D maybe TRBD1 (5 bases). This CDR3 is built from 16 residues. CDR1 and CDR2 from the germline V gene are SGHTA and FQGTGA. The V and J ends lost 5 bases and 4 bases respectively, with 17 bases between them.

The chain joins TRBV6-5 to TRBJ1-1, with D maybe TRBD1 (5 bases). The ends were cut back, 5 bases at V and 1 base at J, with 11 bases in the middle. The V gene's germline CDR1 is MNHEY and CDR2 SVGAGI. There are 14 residues in the CDR3. The CDR3 reads CASSQVTGNTEAFF. The CDR3 coding sequence is TGTGCCAGCAGTCAAGTCACAGGGAACACTGAAGCTTTCTTT.

The chain carries TRBV2 and TRBJ2-5, with D possibly being TRBD2 (6 bases). Between the trimmed V and J ends, which lost 4 bases and 7 bases, there was a span of 13 bases. The CDR3 has 13 amino acids. In germline, CDR1 is SNHLY, CDR2 FYNNEI. The CDR3 DNA reads TGTGCCAGCAGTGGGGACTCCGGTGCGACCCAGTACTTC. It specifies CASSGDSGATQYF.

The gene calls are TRBV7-6 and TRBJ2-3, with TRBD2 as a possible D gene (5 bases). CDR1 and CDR2 (germline): SGHVS, FNYEAQ. Trimming took 4 bases from V and 4 from J, leaving 12 bases between them. The CDR3 length is 14 residues. This CDR3 reads CASSSFMDSDTQYF. CDR3 sequence (DNA): TGTGCCAGCAGCTCCTTTATGGACTCAGATACGCAGTATTTT.